The 19 T cell receptor beta chains given below trace back to one sample, sequenced in a study of human T cells and chemical hapten exposure. Time point described: patch test 1, 2 weeks after DPC sensitization. Treatment: therapeutic diphenylcyclopropenone sensitization with weekly scalp DPC. TCRdb redid the calling of the RACE reads with MiXCR, one entry per CDR3 protein. The profile shows roughly 160,000 distinct CDR3 sequences, about 14% of them singletons. The sample consisted of whole blood, taken in connection with sensitization to the hapten diphenylcyclopropenone (DPC). Receptors originate from a woman aged 25 to 39 with alopecia areata. Some clones in this sample may be carry-over from other donors' samples.

This clonotype was seen a few times. The V call is TRBV4-3, the J call TRBJ1-6; possibly TRBD1 for D (6 bases). Germline V lookup: CDR1 LGHNA, CDR2 YSLEER. The CDR3 extends over 16 amino acids. V lost 2 bases and J lost 9, with 17 bases in between. The CDR3 sequence is CASSQMGAGGASPLHF. CDR3 bases: TGCGCCAGCAGCCAAATGGGGGCCGGAGGAGCTTCACCCCTCCACTTT.

This clonotype was seen many times. The chain has TRBV7-2 and TRBJ2-5; 7 bases map to TRBD1. With 5 bases clipped from V and 4 bases from J, the junction kept 7 bases outside the gene matches. The CDR3 has 14 residues. CDR1 and CDR2 (germline): SGHTA, FQGNSA. CDR3 in amino acids: CASSRDRDRETQYF. CDR3 coding DNA: TGTGCCAGCAGCCGAGACAGGGATCGAGAGACCCAGTACTTC.

The sample holds a few counts of this clonotype. The chain joins TRBV4-1 to TRBJ1-6; perhaps TRBD1 as D (5 bases). Germline V gene lookup returns CDR1 MGHRA and CDR2 YSYEKL. V was shortened by 1 base and J by 7 bases, with 14 bases between the two germline ends. The CDR3 runs 16 residues. The chain's CDR3 is CASSQGRGTLNSPLHF. CDR3 DNA sequence: TGCGCCAGCAGCCAAGGGCGGGGGACTTTAAATTCACCCCTCCACTTT.

This clonotype was detected ten times or more. The chain joins TRBV12-3 or TRBV12-4 to TRBJ1-5, with 8 bases aligning to TRBD1. This CDR3 is 14 amino acids long. V lost 5 bases and J lost 3; bases outside the gene matches: 3. This CDR3 is CASSDRGPNQPQHF. CDR3 sequence (DNA): TGTGCCAGCAGTGACAGGGGACCCAATCAGCCCCAGCATTTT.

J is TRBJ2-1 and V is TRBV19; the match to TRBD1 covers 8 bases. V shed 1 base, J shed 2 bases, and the junction held 1 base outside the gene matches. CDR1 and CDR2 (germline): LNHDA, SQIVND (reference sequence). CDR3 length equals 15 residues. In DNA, the CDR3 is TGTGCCAGTAGTATAGGGACAGGGACCTACAATGAGCAGTTCTTC. Translating it yields CASSIGTGTYNEQFF.

The chain joins TRBV28 to TRBJ2-7; no reliable D call. This CDR3 has 15 residues. Germline V gives CDR1 MDHEN, CDR2 SYDVKM. Trimming left V 1 base short and J 2 bases short, with 12 bases between. As DNA, the CDR3 is TGTGCCAGCAGTTTATTCCAGGAACCCACCTACGAGCAGTACTTC. The encoded protein is CASSLFQEPTYEQYF.

This clonotype was recorded at least ten times. The chain joins TRBV6-6 to TRBJ1-2; weak D call: TRBD1 (6 bases). The CDR3 extends over 12 amino acids. Germline CDR1 is MNHNY and CDR2 is SVGAGI (reference sequence). V was pared by 2 bases and J by 13 bases, with 14 bases between. The CDR3 DNA is TGTGCCAGCAGTTACGGACAGTCAAGTTGCACCTTC. It encodes CASSYGQSSCTF.

The V gene is TRBV3-1, the J gene TRBJ1-3; D remains ambiguous. Germline assignment: CDR1 LGHDT and CDR2 YNNKEL (reference sequence). The CDR3 runs to 15 residues. Deletions cut 1 base from V and 4 bases from J, with 11 bases between. CDR3 in amino acids: CASSQARVPGNTIYF. DNA of the CDR3: TGTGCCAGCAGCCAAGCACGGGTCCCCGGAAACACCATATATTTT.

In this sample, this clonotype turned up many times. This sequence joins TRBV28 and TRBJ2-1; TRBD2 matches 9 bases. CDR3 length: 15 residues. Germline V gene lookup returns CDR1 MDHEN and CDR2 SYDVKM. The ends lost 7 bases at V and 3 bases at J; junction bases unmatched: 7. The CDR3 loop reads CASNLSGRNYNEQFF. CDR3 in DNA: TGTGCCAGCAACCTTAGCGGGAGAAACTACAATGAGCAGTTCTTC.

This clonotype was seen at least ten times. This chain joins TRBV7-2 and TRBJ2-5, with a tentative D call TRBD1 (5 bases). The V end lost 5 bases, the J end lost 2 bases, and 12 bases lay between the germline ends. Germline CDR1 SGHTA, CDR2 FQGNSA. The CDR3 runs to 14 residues. CDR3 DNA: TGTGCCAGCAGCCCCAGGGTCCCGCAAGAGACCCAGTACTTC. The encoded protein is CASSPRVPQETQYF.

This sequence joins TRBV6-5 and TRBJ2-7; no firm D call. Trimming cost V 6 bases and J 4 bases, with 22 bases left between them. Germline V gene lookup returns CDR1 MNHEY and CDR2 SVGAGI. The CDR3 is made up of 16 amino acids. CDR3 sequence reads: CASRNHAVLQPYEQYF. CDR3 coding DNA: TGTGCCAGCAGAAATCACGCGGTGCTCCAGCCGTACGAGCAGTACTTC.

This clonotype came up many times. The chain joins TRBV6-5 to TRBJ1-1, with a tentative D call TRBD1 (5 bases). The V end was cut by 6 bases, the J end by 2 bases, with 16 bases between. CDR3 length equals 15 residues. The germline V gene encodes CDR1 MNHEY and CDR2 SVGAGI. The CDR3 bases are TGTGCCAGCAGCACGGACACCCCGGGAAACACTGAAGCTTTCTTT. Protein: CASSTDTPGNTEAFF.

This clonotype was seen only a few times. The genes are TRBV20-1 and TRBJ2-7; 9 nucleotides agree with TRBD1. This CDR3 is built from 14 residues. The germline gives CDR1 DFQATT, CDR2 SNEGSKA (reference sequence). Trimming removed 4 bases from V and 2 bases from J; junction bases left unmatched: 6. DNA of the CDR3: TGCAGTGCTAATCGACAGGGGGTCCCCTACGAGCAGTACTTC. Translation gives CSANRQGVPYEQYF.

The rearrangement links TRBV12-3 or TRBV12-4 to TRBJ1-2, with a weak D call TRBD1 (5 bases). The CDR3 runs 14 residues. Trimming took off 3 bases at V and 2 bases at J, with 10 bases between the two ends. The CDR3 DNA reads TGTGCCAGCAGTTTGGGGGGAGGCAACTATGGCTACACCTTC. It encodes CASSLGGGNYGYTF.

V is TRBV5-1 and J is TRBJ1-2, with D perhaps matching TRBD1 (6 bases). The CDR3 spans 15 residues. The germline V gene has CDR1 SGHRS and CDR2 YFSETQ. V lost 9 bases and J lost 3, with 21 bases in between. CDR3 bases: TGCGCCACCCGCAGACAGGCCTACGGAGACTATGGCTACACCTTC. This gives the protein CATRRQAYGDYGYTF.

The chain uses TRBV7-2 and TRBJ2-2, with 8 bases that match TRBD1. Trimming removed 4 bases from V and 5 bases from J; junction bases left unmatched: 3. The CDR3 is 14 amino acids. Germline CDR1 and CDR2: SGHTA and FQGNSA. In nucleotides, the CDR3 is TGTGCCAGCAGCTCCCGGACAGGGACCGGGGAGCTGTTTTTT. Protein product: CASSSRTGTGELFF.

The gene calls are TRBV9 and TRBJ2-2; D is possibly TRBD1 (5 bases). The CDR3 is 15 amino acids. V was shortened by 3 bases and J by 1 base, with 10 bases between the two germline ends. From germline, CDR1 is SGDLS and CDR2 YYNGEE. The CDR3 DNA reads TGTGCCAGCAGCGCCCCAGGGCGGAACACCGGGGAGCTGTTTTTT. As protein: CASSAPGRNTGELFF. The whole variable domain, filled in from reference TRBV9 and TRBJ2-2, reads DSGVTQTPKHLITATGQRVTLRCSPRSGDLSVYWYQQSLDQGLQFLIQYYNGEERAKGNILERFSAQQFPDLHSELNLSSLELGDSALYFCASSAPGRNTGELFFGEGSRLTVL.

The chain joins TRBV10-1 to TRBJ2-7; D is unresolved. V lost 2 bases to trimming and J lost 6 bases, with 11 bases between them. This CDR3 spans 13 amino acids. Per the germline V gene, CDR1 is WNHNN and CDR2 is SYGVQD (reference sequence). CDR3 sequence reads: CASSEARQGEQYF. The CDR3 nucleotides are TGCGCCAGCAGTGAGGCAAGGCAAGGCGAGCAGTACTTC.

At least ten counts were recorded for this clonotype. The chain carries TRBV12-5 and TRBJ2-7; D gene unclear. Per the germline V gene, CDR1 is LGHNT and CDR2 is FRNRAP. Trimming took off 1 base at V and 4 bases at J, with 5 bases between the two ends. This CDR3 has 12 residues. The CDR3 DNA sequence: TGTGCTAGTGGTTTGGACGGTTACGAGCAGTACTTC. Its protein product is CASGLDGYEQYF.